Below are 25 T cell receptor beta chains sequenced from a single sample in a study of cytomegalovirus exposure and HLA in healthy donors. The PCR employed 60 Vbeta primers together with 13 Jbeta primers. Some clones are missing from TCRdb's copy, which holds only in-frame ones; the method was immunoSEQ multiplex PCR. The sample contains 93,000 or so clones, around 80% of which appear only once. The source material was PBMCs. These receptors were taken from a woman aged 18 to 35 in good health and CMV-seropositive.

This chain joins TRBV5-8 and TRBJ1-6; 8 bases map to TRBD1. In germline, CDR1 is SGHTS, CDR2 YDEGEE. The length of the CDR3 is 16 residues. The ends lost 4 bases at V and 9 bases at J; junction bases unmatched: 12. The CDR3 nucleotides are TGTGCCAGCAGCCGACACCTGCGGACAGGGAGTTCACCCCTCCACTTT. Encoded protein: CASSRHLRTGSSPLHF. Together with reference TRBV5-8 and TRBJ1-6, the CDR3 gives the full variable domain: EAGVTQSPTHLIKTRGQQATLRCSPISGHTSVYWYQQALGLGLQFLLWYDEGEERNRGNFPPRFSGRQFPNYSSELNVNALELEDSALYLCASSRHLRTGSSPLHFGNGTRLTVT.

The chain has TRBV20-1 and TRBJ2-3; maybe TRBD2 (5 bases). Trimming removed 1 base from V and 8 bases from J, with 7 bases in between. Germline V lookup: CDR1 DFQATT, CDR2 SNEGSKA (reference sequence). This CDR3 is 11 amino acids long. The CDR3 is CSARGAGTQYF. CDR3 DNA sequence: TGCAGTGCTAGAGGGGCGGGTACGCAGTATTTT.

This clone was seen once. The chain couples TRBV7-6 to TRBJ1-2, with TRBD1 matching over 9 bases. From germline, CDR1 is SGHVS and CDR2 FNYEAQ. Germline trimming cut 4 bases from V and 8 bases from J; bases unmatched to any gene: 8. The CDR3 loop spans 14 amino acids. The CDR3 DNA is TGTGCCAGCAGCTCAGGGACAGGGCTTCCCGGCTACACCTTC. Residues: CASSSGTGLPGYTF.

The CDR3 DNA reads as TGTGCCAGCAGCGTCGCAGGGCTGCAAGCTAACTATGGCTACACCTTC. Its protein product is CASSVAGLQANYGYTF. V is TRBV5-6 and J is TRBJ1-2, with a possible D match to TRBD1 (5 bases). Trimming cost V 4 bases and J 0 bases, with 16 bases left between them. The CDR3 extends over 16 amino acids. The V gene's germline CDR1 is SGHDT and CDR2 YYEEEE.

This chain joins TRBV27 and TRBJ1-1, with D possibly matching TRBD1 (5 bases). Germline CDR1 and CDR2: MNHEY and SMNVEV (reference sequence). CDR3 length: 13 amino acids. V was clipped by 3 bases and J by 6 bases, with 11 bases between them. The CDR3 coding sequence is TGTGCCAGCAGTTTTTTTGGGGGGGCTGAAGCTTTCTTT. Its protein product is CASSFFGGAEAFF.

The chain carries TRBV7-6 and TRBJ2-7, with D perhaps TRBD1 (7 bases). This CDR3 comprises 15 residues. Trimming stripped 1 base from V and 3 bases from J, with 13 bases between. CDR1 SGHVS and CDR2 FNYEAQ come from the germline V gene. The CDR3 DNA is TGTGCCAGCAGCTTAGTGGCGGGACAGAACTACGAGCAGTACTTC. Translating gives CASSLVAGQNYEQYF.

In its sample, this clone was seen a few times. The chain joins TRBV11-2 to TRBJ2-3; weak D call: TRBD2 (5 bases). The CDR3 has 13 amino acids. Germline V gives CDR1 SGHAT, CDR2 FQNNGV. V gave up 2 bases and J gave up 4 bases, with 7 bases separating them. The CDR3 loop reads CASSLSLADTQYF. CDR3 sequence (DNA): TGTGCCAGCAGCTTATCACTAGCAGATACGCAGTATTTT.

The chain recombines TRBV19 with TRBJ1-2, with 9 positions matching TRBD1. The CDR3 has 17 amino acids. V shed 6 bases and J 6 bases; nucleotides not matched to a gene: 17. In germline, CDR1 is LNHDA, CDR2 SQIVND (reference sequence). In DNA form, the CDR3 reads TGTGCCAGTAGAAAAGTGCTTATCGGGACAGGGACGGATGGCTACACCTTC. Encoded protein: CASRKVLIGTGTDGYTF.

V and J are TRBV13 and TRBJ2-1; D may be TRBD2 (6 bases). The germline V gene has CDR1 PRHDT and CDR2 FYEKMQ (reference sequence). The CDR3 runs 16 residues. V dropped 5 bases and J dropped 2 bases, with 16 bases sitting between them. CDR3 sequence: CASSPPSSDTYNEQFF. In nucleotides, the CDR3 is TGTGCCAGCAGCCCACCCTCTAGCGATACCTACAATGAGCAGTTCTTC.

V gene TRBV18 combines with J gene TRBJ2-1; 7 nucleotides align to TRBD2. V shed 3 bases, J shed 8 bases, and the junction held 7 bases outside the gene matches. This CDR3 is built from 14 residues. Germline CDR1 reads KGHSH; CDR2 reads LQKENI. CDR3 sequence reads: CASSPTSSEDEQFF. CDR3 nucleotide sequence: TGTGCCAGCTCACCGACTAGCTCTGAGGATGAGCAGTTCTTC. The entire variable domain, with the rest obtained from reference TRBV18 and TRBJ2-1, is as follows: NAGVMQNPRHLVRRRGQEARLRCSPMKGHSHVYWYRQLPEEGLKFMVYLQKENIIDESGMPKERFSAEFPKEGPSILRIQQVVRGDSAAYFCASSPTSSEDEQFFGPGTRLTVL.

This clone was recorded once. The gene calls are TRBV5-4 and TRBJ2-1; 9 nucleotides line up with TRBD2. Germline V CDR1 and CDR2: SGHNT, YYREEE (reference sequence). With 0 bases clipped from V and 7 bases from J, the junction kept 8 bases outside the gene matches. This CDR3 spans 16 amino acids. The CDR3 is CASSLGAGGLVNEQFF. The CDR3, as DNA: TGTGCCAGCAGCTTGGGAGCGGGAGGCCTTGTAAATGAGCAGTTCTTC.

J is TRBJ2-7 and V is TRBV7-8; possibly TRBD2 for D (6 bases). In germline, CDR1 is SGHVS, CDR2 FQNEAQ. V dropped 1 base and J dropped 2 bases, with 12 bases sitting between them. The CDR3 totals 15 residues. This CDR3 is CASSLGGTVTYEQYF. The CDR3 nucleotides are TGTGCCAGCAGCTTAGGTGGGACTGTAACCTACGAGCAGTACTTC. The full variable domain, rest sourced from reference TRBV7-8 and TRBJ2-7, is GAGVSQSPRYKVAKRGQDVALRCDPISGHVSLFWYQQALGQGPEFLTYFQNEAQLDKSGLPSDRFFAERPEGSVSTLKIQRTQQEDSAVYLCASSLGGTVTYEQYFGPGTRLTVT.

J is TRBJ2-6 and V is TRBV10-2; TRBD1 aligns across 8 bases. The CDR3 contains 16 residues. The junction had 4 bases not matched to a gene; V was cut back by 6 bases and J by 0 bases. Germline CDR1 WSHSY, CDR2 SAAADI. The DNA of the CDR3 is TGCGCCAGCAGGGACAGGGCTAACTCTGGGGCCAACGTCCTGACTTTC. Encoded protein: CASRDRANSGANVLTF.

The V and J genes are TRBV6-6 and TRBJ1-4; tentatively, D is TRBD1 (5 bases). This CDR3 has 15 residues. Germline CDR1 is MNHNY and CDR2 is SVGAGI (reference sequence). With 2 bases removed from V and 6 bases from J, the gap between germline ends came to 13 bases. Here the CDR3 DNA reads TGTGCCAGCAGTTACCGCGGGACCTCGGATGAAAAACTGTTTTTT. This codes for CASSYRGTSDEKLFF.

V usage is TRBV4-1 and J usage is TRBJ1-5, with a possible D match to TRBD1 (6 bases). This CDR3 contains 18 residues. The V gene lost 6 bases and the J gene lost 1 base, with 22 bases spanning the gap. The V gene's germline CDR1 is MGHRA and CDR2 YSYEKL. The DNA for the CDR3 is TGCGCCAGCAGTCCTGCGCGGGGGGCCGACCGAAGCAATCAGCCCCAGCATTTT. It codes for CASSPARGADRSNQPQHF.

The rearrangement links TRBV18 to TRBJ1-6, with a weak D call TRBD1 (6 bases). Deletions cut 2 bases from V and 7 bases from J, with 12 bases between. Germline V CDR1 and CDR2: KGHSH, LQKENI. The CDR3 is made up of 15 amino acids. DNA for the CDR3: TGTGCCAGCTCACCAATCGGGACACAAAATTCACCCCTCCACTTT. Residues: CASSPIGTQNSPLHF.

The V and J genes are TRBV28 and TRBJ2-3; 10 bases agree with TRBD2. J was trimmed by 1 base and V by 5 bases; bases with no gene match: 3. The germline V gene has CDR1 MDHEN and CDR2 SYDVKM. This CDR3 is 15 amino acids long. In DNA form, the CDR3 reads TGTGCCAGCAGTATCGGGACTAGCGGCACAGATACGCAGTATTTT. The encoded protein is CASSIGTSGTDTQYF.

The gene calls are TRBV6-4 and TRBJ2-3; 12 bases are a match to TRBD2. V was clipped by 6 bases and J by 6 bases; unmatched bases: 16. Per the germline V gene, CDR1 is MRHNA and CDR2 is SNTAGT. The CDR3 extends over 18 amino acids. The CDR3 nucleotides read TGTGCCAGCAGACGGACTAGCGGGGCCCAATTAAGTACGGATACGCAGTATTTT. Amino acid sequence: CASRRTSGAQLSTDTQYF.

This clone was observed a few times. This chain connects TRBV21-1 to TRBJ2-6; TRBD1, the D gene given by the table, was not confirmed from the DNA. TRBV21-1 constitutes a pseudogene. The CDR3 length is 19 residues. The CDR3 here is CASSYNSGTVSSGANVLTF. CDR3 sequence (DNA): TGTGCCAGCAGCTATAACTCCGGGACAGTGAGCTCTGGGGCCAACGTCCTGACTTTC.

V gene TRBV2 combines with J gene TRBJ2-6; D perhaps matches TRBD1 (5 bases). Looked up from germline, CDR1 is SNHLY and CDR2 is FYNNEI. Deletions cut 9 bases from V and 3 bases from J, with 21 bases between. This CDR3 comprises 17 residues. CDR3 sequence: CASRQLPYPSGANVLTF. CDR3 sequence (DNA): TGTGCCAGTAGACAGCTTCCGTATCCAAGTGGGGCCAACGTCCTGACTTTC.

The chain couples TRBV6-5 to TRBJ1-2; tentatively, D is TRBD1 (6 bases). Germline assignment: CDR1 MNHEY and CDR2 SVGAGI. Trimming stripped 2 bases from V and 5 bases from J, with 18 bases between. CDR3 size: 16 residues. The CDR3 nucleotides read TGTGCCAGCAGTTACACCTCTTTCAACACAGGGTATGGCTACACCTTC. Its protein product is CASSYTSFNTGYGYTF.

This clone was seen a single time. The chain couples TRBV19 to TRBJ1-6; maybe TRBD1 (5 bases). This CDR3 is 15 amino acids long. The V and J ends lost 5 bases and 9 bases respectively, with 17 bases between them. Germline values: CDR1 LNHDA, CDR2 SQIVND (reference sequence). The CDR3 region has the DNA TGTGCCAGTAGTGTTGACAGACGCGGTAGTTCACCCCTCCACTTT. This codes for CASSVDRRGSSPLHF.

V is TRBV12-2 and J is TRBJ1-5. TRBV12-2 is a pseudogene. CDR3 length: 14 amino acids. In DNA, the CDR3 is TGTGCAAGTCGCTTCGGAGGTTTGGATCAGCCCCAGCATTTT. Residues: CASRFGGLDQPQHF.

The chain carries TRBV15 and TRBJ2-3, with D perhaps matching TRBD2 (6 bases). This CDR3 has 17 residues. V lost 1 base, J lost 0 bases, and 14 bases lay in between. Germline V lookup: CDR1 LNHNV, CDR2 YYDKDF (reference sequence). CDR3 in amino acids: CATSRALGTASTDTQYF. The CDR3 region has the DNA TGTGCCACCAGCAGAGCCTTGGGGACTGCCAGCACAGATACGCAGTATTTT.

The chain links TRBV9 to TRBJ1-2; the D gene is possibly TRBD1 (6 bases). The CDR3 runs 14 residues. Germline V lookup: CDR1 SGDLS, CDR2 YYNGEE. With 1 base removed from V and 2 bases from J, the gap between germline ends came to 9 bases. The CDR3 loop reads CASSVSDSNYGYTF. The DNA of the CDR3 is TGTGCCAGCAGCGTATCGGACAGCAACTATGGCTACACCTTC.